This T cell receptor (beta chain) was captured in a study of T cell repertoires in cytomegalovirus infection. Study information: In public TCR beta signatures, there were indications of both CMV infection and matching HLA type. General study findings and limits: There were carriers of CMV plus the relevant HLA, and cumulative public TCR beta family frequency identified them. Dominating the ex vivo response were TCR beta clonotypes that were CMV-specific and HLA-C-restricted.

Concerning this clonotype itself: Its target is unknown.

Germline loops: CDR1 KGHSH, CDR2 LQKENI. V was clipped by 2 bases and J by 10 bases; unmatched bases: 9. The CDR3 has 15 residues. TCRdb independently ran MiXCR on the reads; one entry per CDR3 protein. The repertoire has 510,000 or so distinct CDR3 sequences, about 25% of them found once; the top ten carry around 14%. The chain combines TRBV18 with TRBJ2-1, with 9 bases fitting TRBD2. Specimen: PBMCs. The TCR originated in a human donor in good health (CMV status not recorded). Some clones in this sample may be carry-over from other donors' samples. The CDR3 nucleotides are TGTGCCAGCTCACCAGGGGCGGGAGGGCCACAGGAGCAGTTCTTC. This codes for CASSPGAGGPQEQFF.